The clone carrying this TCR beta chain was seen ten or more times. These data originate in a study of read filtering for tumor transcriptome and immune sequencing. V was shortened by 2 bases and J by 6 bases, with 8 bases between the two germline ends. Germline V gene data show CDR1 as SGHTA and CDR2 as FQGNSA. The CDR3 totals 13 residues. The library was built from about 0.4 ug RNA with molecular barcoded adaptors for alpha/delta and beta/gamma chains. TCRdb used MiXCR to reprocess the reads, holding one entry per CDR3 protein. Among tens of thousands of distinct CDR3 sequences listed, approximately 14% were seen once.

The sample comprised a population of CD138-negative cells sorted from bone marrow. The source is a donor over 35 with multiple myeloma. The chain has TRBV7-2 and TRBJ2-1; tentatively, D is TRBD2 (5 bases). This CDR3 is CASSLFSGNEQFF. The CDR3 region has the DNA TGTGCCAGCAGCTTATTCAGCGGCAATGAGCAGTTCTTC.